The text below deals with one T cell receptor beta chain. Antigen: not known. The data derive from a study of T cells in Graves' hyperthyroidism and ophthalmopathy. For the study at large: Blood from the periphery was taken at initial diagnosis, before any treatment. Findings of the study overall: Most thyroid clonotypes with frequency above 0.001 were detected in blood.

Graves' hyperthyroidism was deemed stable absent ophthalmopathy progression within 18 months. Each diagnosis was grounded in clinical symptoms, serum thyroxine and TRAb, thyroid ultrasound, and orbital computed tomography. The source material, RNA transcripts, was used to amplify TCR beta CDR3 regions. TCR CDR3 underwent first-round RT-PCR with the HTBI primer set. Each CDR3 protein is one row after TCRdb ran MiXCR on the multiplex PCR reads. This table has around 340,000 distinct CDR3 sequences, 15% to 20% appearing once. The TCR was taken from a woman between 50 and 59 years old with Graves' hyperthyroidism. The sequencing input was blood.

The DNA for the CDR3 is TGTGCCAGTATGACGGGGGGCGACGGCCAGCCCCAGCATTTT. Amino acid sequence: CASMTGGDGQPQHF. The J gene is TRBJ1-5, the V gene TRBV6-1; possibly TRBD1 for D (6 bases). Per the germline V gene, CDR1 is MNHNS and CDR2 is SASEGT. Trimming cost V 9 bases and J 7 bases, with 19 bases left between them. This CDR3 has 14 residues.